Listed below are T cell receptor beta chains from one sample, sequenced in a study of T cell responses to AZD1222 COVID-19 vaccine. The method was immunoSEQ multiplex PCR; TCRdb's version includes in-frame clones alone and lacks a portion of them. The table records around 120,000 clones, around 80% of them present only once. The sequencing here drew on peripheral blood, taken 28 days after the second AZD1222 dose. All receptors derive from an adult who received the AZD1222 COVID-19 vaccine. Each CDR3 is given with its conserved first and last residue. Fields, in order: CDR3 DNA, CDR3 protein, V gene, clone size, D gene, J gene. D genes are given only for firm matches. Only some rows state a clone size, as once, few, many or a class for expanded clones.

DNA: TGCGCCAGCAGCTTGGTTGGGGGACTAACTAACTATGGCTACACCTTC; CDR3: CASSLVGGLTNYGYTF; V: TRBV5-1; size: NA; D: NA; J: TRBJ1-2
DNA: TGTGCCAGCAGTTTAAGTGTAGGGGGAAACACCATATATTTT; CDR3: CASSLSVGGNTIYF; V: TRBV28; size: NA; D: NA; J: TRBJ1-3
DNA: TGTGCCTGGAGTGTGGGACAGCCGATGAACACTGAAGCTTTCTTT; CDR3: CAWSVGQPMNTEAFF; V: TRBV30; size: NA; D: TRBD1; J: TRBJ1-1
DNA: TGTGCCAGCAGCGTCGGGGGGGACACTGAAGCTTTCTTT; CDR3: CASSVGGDTEAFF; V: TRBV9; size: NA; D: NA; J: TRBJ1-1
DNA: TGTGCCAGCAAACAGGGGGGTCAGCCCCAGCATTTT; CDR3: CASKQGGQPQHF; V: TRBV12-3/TRBV12-4; size: once; D: TRBD1; J: TRBJ1-5
DNA: TGTGCCAGCAGTGAAGGGACTTCCACCTACGAGCAGTACTTC; CDR3: CASSEGTSTYEQYF; V: TRBV2; size: NA; D: NA; J: TRBJ2-7
DNA: TGTGCCAGCAGCTTATCGAGACGGCATAGCACAGATACGCAGTATTTT; CDR3: CASSLSRRHSTDTQYF; V: TRBV7-8; size: NA; D: NA; J: TRBJ2-3
DNA: TGTGCCAGCAGCTTGGCGGGGGCGGGGTTGGGCTATGGCTACACCTTC; CDR3: CASSLAGAGLGYGYTF; V: TRBV5-4; size: NA; D: NA; J: TRBJ1-2
DNA: TGCGCCAGCAGCTTGGGCCCGGCCTCTAATGAAAAACTGTTTTTT; CDR3: CASSLGPASNEKLFF; V: TRBV5-1; size: NA; D: NA; J: TRBJ1-4
DNA: TGTGCCAGCAGCCCCCGGATGGGGTACCTAAACAATGAGCAGTTCTTC; CDR3: CASSPRMGYLNNEQFF; V: TRBV7-9; size: NA; D: NA; J: TRBJ2-1
DNA: TGCGCCAGCAGTCAATCGTGGCTAGGGGGACTTAAAAACATTCAGTACTTC; CDR3: CASSQSWLGGLKNIQYF; V: TRBV23-1; size: NA; D: NA; J: TRBJ2-4
DNA: TGTGCCAGCAGGGGACAGGTGAGCACTGAAGCTTTCTTT; CDR3: CASRGQVSTEAFF; V: TRBV27; size: once; D: TRBD1; J: TRBJ1-1
DNA: TGTGCCAGTAGTTCCGGGACAGGCAAGAGGGGGCAGTATTTT; CDR3: CASSSGTGKRGQYF; V: TRBV19; size: NA; D: TRBD1; J: TRBJ2-3
DNA: TGTGCCAGCAGCTTTTCCATCGGTTACAGGGAAAACTCCTACGAGCAGTACTTC; CDR3: CASSFSIGYRENSYEQYF; V: TRBV7-2; size: NA; D: NA; J: TRBJ2-7
DNA: TGTGCCAGCAGCGTAGGACAGGGGGCGCGAAATTCACCCCTCCACTTT; CDR3: CASSVGQGARNSPLHF; V: TRBV9; size: NA; D: TRBD1; J: TRBJ1-6
DNA: TGTGCCAGCAGCTTAAAGCTAGCGGGGGGCTTGGCGCAGTATTTT; CDR3: CASSLKLAGGLAQYF; V: TRBV7-6; size: NA; D: TRBD2; J: TRBJ2-3
DNA: TGTGCCAGCCGGTATCTGGCTAATGAAAAACTGTTTTTT; CDR3: CASRYLANEKLFF; V: TRBV27; size: once; D: NA; J: TRBJ1-4
DNA: TGTGCCAGCAGCCTCAGTATTGCCGAACCCGAGCAGTACTTC; CDR3: CASSLSIAEPEQYF; V: TRBV7-2; size: NA; D: NA; J: TRBJ2-7
DNA: TGTGCCAGCAGCCAAACAGTAGCTAGCGGGTGGAACAATGAGCAGTTCTTC; CDR3: CASSQTVASGWNNEQFF; V: TRBV4-2; size: NA; D: TRBD2; J: TRBJ2-1
DNA: TGTGCCAGCAGCGTAGACGGGGGCCGCGAGCAGTACTTC; CDR3: CASSVDGGREQYF; V: TRBV9; size: NA; D: NA; J: TRBJ2-7
DNA: TGTGCCAGCAGCCGTACGGGTTGGGATGAGCAGTTCTTC; CDR3: CASSRTGWDEQFF; V: TRBV7-2; size: NA; D: NA; J: TRBJ2-1